This record covers a single T cell receptor beta chain. This clonotype showed up many times. Its antigen is currently not known. Per-base quality was not reported, and no clone a single base away is much larger than it. CDR1 and CDR2, per the germline V gene, are LGHNA and YNFKEQ. The V end gives up 5 bases and the J end 1 base, leaving 6 bases in the junction not matched to a gene. The cysteine opens and the phenylalanine closes a CDR3 of 15 amino acids. Of all the DNA, just the CDR3 is kept, 45 bases in frame from base 1. The sequencer was an Illumina HiSeq 1500. In-frame beta chains were kept once TCRdb had trimmed the public reads at Q25 with fastp and called clones with MiXCR. Rows with one shared CDR3 protein collapse into an entry with the most common genes and DNA. This sample gives 450,000 to 600,000 distinct CDR3 sequences in total; approximately 11% of them show up just once. The top ten hold roughly 10% of the sample.

This entry comes from a study of T cell repertoires in cytomegalovirus infection (dated by TCRdb to about 2019). Context from the whole study: Because public TCR beta signatures pointed to carriage of CMV infection together with the matching HLA type, the HLA type of each donor mattered for the analysis.

Points the paper makes about the study in general: Carriers of CMV infection plus the relevant HLA type were discriminated by the cumulative frequency of public TCR beta family members in the study cohort and in an independent roughly 370-donor cohort. The ex vivo response was dominated by HLA-C-restricted CMV-specific TCR beta clonotypes, which also provided the single most frequent clonotype in two of eight donors.

The TCR was taken from a human donor in good health (CMV status not recorded). Some clones in this sample may be carry-over from other donors' samples. The specimen was PBMCs. The chain couples TRBV4-2 to TRBJ1-2, with 8 middle bases fitting TRBD1. CDR3 protein: CASSSDRGDNYGYTF. The sequenced DNA: TGTGCCAGCAGCTCCGACAGGGGAGATAACTATGGCTACACCTTC.